This TCR beta chain was retrieved from a study of post-analysis software for immune sequencing data. The wider study: The disease courses spanned relapsing-remitting, secondary progressive and progressive-relapsing forms of multiple sclerosis. Whole-study results and caveats: The study found significantly lower normalized Chao1 diversity in multiple sclerosis patients than in controls. Elevated frequency relative to controls characterized four or five TRBV segments in patients, TRBV5-6, TRBV5-1 and TRBV20-1 among them.

This clonotype was found a few times. Its cognate antigen is unknown. Included in the TCR beta cDNA libraries were unique molecular identifiers. TCRdb itself ran the PCR reads through MiXCR, one entry per CDR3 protein. The sample lists 820,000 or so distinct CDR3 sequences, around 50% seen once, with approximately 4.4% in the top ten. Trimming removed 5 bases from V and 2 bases from J, with 10 bases in between. CDR1 is SQVTM and CDR2 is ANQGSEA in the germline V gene. This CDR3 has 12 residues. The chain combines TRBV29-1 with TRBJ2-7; the D is unclear. The sample comprised blood. The source is a girl under 18 with multiple sclerosis. The CDR3 is CSVSSSAYEQYF. CDR3 nucleotide sequence: TGCAGCGTTTCCAGTTCAGCCTACGAGCAGTACTTC.